The 17 T cell receptor beta chains in this list originate from one sample, sequenced in a study of shared clonotypes between healthy human individuals. Clones were read by immunoSEQ multiplex PCR, and TCRdb kept only the in-frame ones, dropping some. Among about 1.4 million clones listed, roughly 96% were seen once. Specimen: naive CD4+ T cells sorted from blood. Subset described: CD45RA+ positively selected. The receptors originated from a man between 25 and 39 years old in good health.

This chain connects TRBV18 to TRBJ2-2; 7 bases are a match to TRBD2. CDR1 and CDR2 from the germline V gene are KGHSH and LQKENI. V lost 3 bases, J lost 1 base, and 5 bases stayed unmatched. There are 16 residues in the CDR3. CDR3 residues: CASSPWIAGNTGELFF. Here the CDR3 DNA reads TGTGCCAGCTCACCGTGGATAGCGGGGAACACCGGGGAGCTGTTTTTT.

V is TRBV19 and J is TRBJ2-1; the match to TRBD2 covers 7 bases. After removal of 7 bases from V and 9 bases from J, the junction contained 24 bases not matched to a gene. CDR3 length equals 18 residues. Germline CDR1 and CDR2: LNHDA and SQIVND (reference sequence). DNA for the CDR3: TGTGCCAGTACTCAATTGGGAATGCGGGAGTACAATCGGGGTGAGCAGTTCTTC. The encoded protein is CASTQLGMREYNRGEQFF.

CDR3 region: CASSLGIGQAGNTIYF. For the CDR3, the DNA is TGTGCCAGCAGCTTGGGAATTGGTCAGGCTGGAAACACCATATATTTT. The genes are TRBV5-4 and TRBJ1-3; D unresolved. The V gene's germline CDR1 is SGHNT and CDR2 YYREEE (reference sequence). This CDR3 is 16 amino acids long. Trimming took 0 bases from V and 2 from J, leaving 12 bases between them.

The chain carries TRBV10-3 and TRBJ1-1, with a tentative D call TRBD1 (6 bases). Trimming stripped 3 bases from V and 2 bases from J, with 22 bases between. This CDR3 comprises 18 residues. The germline V gene has CDR1 ENHRY and CDR2 SYGVKD. The chain's CDR3 is CAISDRFPGQDLNTEAFF. CDR3 in DNA: TGTGCCATCAGTGATAGGTTCCCGGGACAAGATTTAAACACTGAAGCTTTCTTT.

This chain uses TRBV6-4 with TRBJ2-7; D is possibly TRBD1 or TRBD2 (6 bases each). V dropped 2 bases and J dropped 3 bases, with 8 bases sitting between them. Germline CDR1 reads MRHNA; CDR2 reads SNTAGT. The CDR3 loop spans 13 amino acids. As DNA, the CDR3 is TGTGCCAGCAGTGACAGGGGGGACTACGAGCAGTACTTC. It yields the protein CASSDRGDYEQYF.

The J gene is TRBJ2-1, the V gene TRBV27; 8 nucleotides line up with TRBD2. V shed 3 bases, J shed 2 bases, and the junction held 0 bases outside the gene matches. CDR1 MNHEY and CDR2 SMNVEV come from the germline V gene (reference sequence). The CDR3 spans 14 residues. CDR3 residues: CASSFSGTYNEQFF. The DNA of the CDR3 is TGTGCCAGCAGTTTTAGCGGGACCTACAATGAGCAGTTCTTC.

V and J are TRBV7-2 and TRBJ1-2, with TRBD1 as a possible D gene (5 bases). With 6 bases removed from V and 1 base from J, the gap between germline ends came to 18 bases. This CDR3 contains 16 residues. CDR1 and CDR2 (germline): SGHTA, FQGNSA. This CDR3 is CASRLPWDGGNYGYTF. Here the CDR3 DNA reads TGTGCCAGCAGGCTTCCCTGGGACGGAGGTAACTATGGCTACACCTTC. The full variable domain, in which reference TRBV7-2 and TRBJ1-2 provide the parts outside the CDR3, is GAGVSQSPSNKVTEKGKDVELRCDPISGHTALYWYRQSLGQGLEFLIYFQGNSAPDKSGLPSDRFSAERTGGSVSTLTIQRTQQEDSAVYLCASRLPWDGGNYGYTFGSGTRLTVV.

The chain combines TRBV7-9 with TRBJ2-1, with a weak D call TRBD1 (6 bases). V was trimmed by 7 bases and J by 4 bases, leaving 14 bases between them. The CDR3 is 14 amino acids. Germline CDR1 is SEHNR and CDR2 is FQNEAQ (reference sequence). In DNA, the CDR3 is TGTGCCAGCACCCGGACAGAGATTTACAATGAGCAGTTCTTC. It specifies CASTRTEIYNEQFF.

The genes are TRBV11-2 and TRBJ2-3; 12 nucleotides match TRBD2. Germline lookup yields CDR1 SGHAT and CDR2 FQNNGV. The CDR3 sequence is 16 residues long. V was pared by 7 bases and J by 0 bases, with 5 bases of the junction left unmatched. The CDR3 spells CASTWTSGVSTDTQYF. DNA for the CDR3: TGTGCCAGCACCTGGACTAGCGGGGTGAGCACAGATACGCAGTATTTT.

CDR3 nucleotides: TGTGCCAGCAGCTCCACTAGCGTTTCCTACAATGAGCAGTTCTTC. Amino acid sequence: CASSSTSVSYNEQFF. The chain combines TRBV5-4 with TRBJ2-1; 7 bases map to TRBD2. The CDR3 runs 15 residues. From germline, CDR1 is SGHNT and CDR2 YYREEE (reference sequence). V gave up 3 bases and J gave up 1 base; unmatched junction bases: 4.

To note about this clone: The sample carries other DNA sequences with the same CDR3. The chain combines TRBV9 with TRBJ2-7; D perhaps matches TRBD2 (5 bases). The CDR3 extends over 15 amino acids. Germline CDR1 SGDLS, CDR2 YYNGEE. V was clipped by 2 bases and J by 0 bases, with 12 bases between them. Here the CDR3 reads CASSVEAESSYEQYF. In nucleotides, the CDR3 is TGTGCCAGCAGCGTTGAAGCGGAAAGCTCCTACGAGCAGTACTTC. The full variable domain, rest sourced from reference TRBV9 and TRBJ2-7, is DSGVTQTPKHLITATGQRVTLRCSPRSGDLSVYWYQQSLDQGLQFLIQYYNGEERAKGNILERFSAQQFPDLHSELNLSSLELGDSALYFCASSVEAESSYEQYFGPGTRLTVT.

The chain carries TRBV2 and TRBJ2-3, with D hard to call. In germline, CDR1 is SNHLY, CDR2 FYNNEI. The ends were cut back, 6 bases at V and 13 bases at J, with 5 bases in the middle. CDR3 length: 8 residues. The CDR3 reads CASRSEYF. The DNA for the CDR3 is TGTGCCAGCAGGTCTGAGTATTTT.

V usage is TRBV27 and J usage is TRBJ2-1; D is unclear. The V gene lost 3 bases and the J gene lost 4 bases, with 13 bases spanning the gap. The CDR3 is 15 residues long. The germline gives CDR1 MNHEY, CDR2 SMNVEV (reference sequence). The CDR3 bases are TGTGCCAGCAGTTTTCGGAGCGTTAAATACAATGAGCAGTTCTTC. The encoded protein is CASSFRSVKYNEQFF.

The genes are TRBV5-5 and TRBJ2-1, with 11 bases fitting TRBD1. V shed 4 bases, J shed 8 bases, and the junction held 5 bases outside the gene matches. This CDR3 contains 14 residues. Per the germline V gene, CDR1 is SGHKS and CDR2 is YYEKEE (reference sequence). CDR3 in amino acids: CASSLGQGADEQFF. The DNA for the CDR3 is TGTGCCAGCAGCCTAGGACAGGGGGCGGATGAGCAGTTCTTC.

The V gene is TRBV28, the J gene TRBJ1-1, with D possibly being TRBD1 (6 bases). This CDR3 comprises 12 residues. Trimming took 7 bases from V and 4 from J, leaving 10 bases between them. Germline loops: CDR1 MDHEN, CDR2 SYDVKM. The CDR3 region is CASTRGTTEAFF. CDR3 in DNA: TGTGCCAGCACCAGGGGCACCACTGAAGCTTTCTTT.

The CDR3 DNA reads as TGTGCCAGCAGCCAAATAGGCGGATCTGAGCAGTTCTTC. Protein product: CASSQIGGSEQFF. J is TRBJ2-1 and V is TRBV11-1; D is ambiguous. The V gene lost 5 bases and the J gene lost 9 bases, with 14 bases spanning the gap. From germline, CDR1 is SGHAT and CDR2 FQDESV (reference sequence). This CDR3 contains 13 residues.

The chain couples TRBV27 to TRBJ2-3, with D possibly being TRBD1 or TRBD2 (6 bases each). Trimming removed 4 bases at V and 4 bases at J, with 15 bases between. CDR3 length: 15 amino acids. The germline V gene encodes CDR1 MNHEY and CDR2 SMNVEV (reference sequence). CDR3 residues: CASSSGGGLADTQYF. The CDR3 DNA is TGTGCCAGCAGTTCCGGAGGGGGGCTGGCAGATACGCAGTATTTT.